One sample yielded the 23 T cell receptor beta chains listed below, sequenced in a study of OX40 agonist ivuxolimab in advanced cancers. Some clones are missing from TCRdb's copy, which holds only in-frame ones; the method was immunoSEQ multiplex PCR. The table has some 97,000 clones, 90% seen once; the top ten hold 0.31%. This specimen was CD4+ or CD8+ T cells sorted from blood, taken in a trial of the OX40 agonist ivuxolimab. The receptors shown here come from an adult with an advanced solid tumor such as melanoma, head and neck, liver or kidney cancer.

The J gene is TRBJ2-1, the V gene TRBV5-1; D gene unclear. The V end was cut by 2 bases, the J end by 8 bases, with 14 bases between. The germline CDR1 and CDR2 sequences are SGHRS and YFSETQ. The CDR3 has 14 amino acids. The CDR3 DNA is TGCGCCAGCAGCTTTCAAACTCTACGCGATGAGCAGTTCTTC. Protein sequence: CASSFQTLRDEQFF.

The genes are TRBV7-2 and TRBJ2-3; D tentatively reads TRBD1 or TRBD2 (5 bases each). Germline V gene sequence: CDR1 SGHTA, CDR2 FQGNSA. Trimming removed 5 bases at V and 1 base at J, with 16 bases between. The CDR3 has 16 residues. The CDR3 sequence: CASSGQVGTGTDTQYF. CDR3 nucleotides: TGTGCCAGCAGCGGTCAGGTTGGGACGGGCACAGATACGCAGTATTTT.

This chain links TRBV7-2 with TRBJ2-2; 8 bases are shared with TRBD1. The V segment lost 4 bases and the J segment 4 bases; nucleotides outside the gene matches: 5. The CDR3 spans 15 residues. In germline, CDR1 is SGHTA, CDR2 FQGNSA. DNA for the CDR3: TGTGCCAGCAGCTCCCAGGGGGCCGCCACCGGGGAGCTGTTTTTT. Translation: CASSSQGAATGELFF.

The V gene is TRBV11-2, the J gene TRBJ2-3, with D unclear. The V end was cut by 0 bases, the J end by 0 bases, with 7 bases between. Germline V gene lookup returns CDR1 SGHAT and CDR2 FQNNGV. The CDR3 spans 15 residues. CDR3 sequence: CASSLDPPSTDTQYF. The DNA for the CDR3 is TGTGCCAGCAGCTTAGATCCTCCTAGCACAGATACGCAGTATTTT.

The V gene is TRBV2, the J gene TRBJ2-7; D gene uncertain. Germline CDR1 and CDR2: SNHLY and FYNNEI. V dropped 6 bases and J dropped 2 bases, with 11 bases sitting between them. The CDR3 loop spans 13 amino acids. The CDR3 DNA reads TGTGCCAGCAGAAATATTGGTCCCTACGAGCAGTACTTC. Protein sequence: CASRNIGPYEQYF.

The J gene is TRBJ2-1, the V gene TRBV6-6; TRBD1 agrees at 8 bases. CDR1 MNHNY and CDR2 SVGAGI come from the germline V gene (reference sequence). Trimming took 7 bases from V and 1 from J; bases not matched to a gene: 6. The CDR3 length is 15 residues. The chain's CDR3 is CASTVGQASYNEQFF. The CDR3 DNA reads TGTGCCAGCACCGTGGGACAGGCTTCCTACAATGAGCAGTTCTTC.

The chain combines TRBV7-9 with TRBJ2-5; the D gene could be TRBD1 or TRBD2 (5 bases each). CDR3 length: 14 amino acids. With 5 bases removed from V and 2 bases from J, the gap between germline ends came to 12 bases. The germline V gene has CDR1 SEHNR and CDR2 FQNEAQ (reference sequence). The CDR3 DNA follows: TGTGCCAGCAGCCCGGGACGGACACAAGAGACCCAGTACTTC. As protein: CASSPGRTQETQYF.

This chain connects TRBV19 to TRBJ1-4; no reliable D call. The CDR3 consists of 13 residues. Germline values: CDR1 LNHDA, CDR2 SQIVND (reference sequence). V was trimmed by 7 bases and J by 0 bases, leaving 6 bases between them. The CDR3 protein is CASTEATNEKLFF. In nucleotides, the CDR3 is TGTGCCAGTACTGAGGCAACTAATGAAAAACTGTTTTTT.

J is TRBJ1-2 and V is TRBV6-5; 8 nucleotides agree with TRBD1. The CDR3 sequence is 14 residues long. Germline assignment: CDR1 MNHEY and CDR2 SVGAGI. The V segment lost 4 bases and the J segment 2 bases; nucleotides outside the gene matches: 3. CDR3 sequence reads: CASSSGQGNYGYTF. CDR3 DNA: TGTGCCAGCAGTTCCGGACAGGGCAACTATGGCTACACCTTC.

There are a few counts of this clone. The gene calls are TRBV27 and TRBJ1-5, with 9 bases fitting TRBD1. Germline V lookup: CDR1 MNHEY, CDR2 SMNVEV (reference sequence). Trimming cost V 4 bases and J 6 bases; bases outside gene matches: 1. The CDR3 consists of 13 residues. The CDR3 loop reads CASSSTGGQPQHF. Here the CDR3 DNA reads TGTGCCAGCAGTTCGACAGGGGGTCAGCCCCAGCATTTT.

The V call is TRBV11-2, the J call TRBJ1-3; 7 nucleotides align to TRBD1. The CDR3 loop spans 15 amino acids. Germline values: CDR1 SGHAT, CDR2 FQNNGV. The ends lost 6 bases at V and 0 bases at J; junction bases unmatched: 5. The CDR3 nucleotides are TGTGCCAGCAGTTATGACAGGGTCTCTGGAAACACCATATATTTT. Translation: CASSYDRVSGNTIYF.

The V and J genes are TRBV6-5 and TRBJ2-5, with 10 bases lining up with TRBD2. The V and J ends lost 4 bases and 10 bases, in that order; junction bases with no gene match: 12. This CDR3 has 15 amino acids. Per the germline V gene, CDR1 is MNHEY and CDR2 is SVGAGI. CDR3 in amino acids: CASSFRTSGSVGQYF. As DNA, the CDR3 is TGTGCCAGCAGTTTCAGGACTAGCGGTTCAGTAGGCCAGTACTTC.

CDR3 protein: CASSQGGSYEQYF. The DNA for the CDR3 is TGTGCCAGCAGCCAAGGAGGGTCCTACGAGCAGTACTTC. J is TRBJ2-5 and V is TRBV14; a weak D match, TRBD2 (5 bases). The DNA end lines up better with TRBJ2-7; the J call may be wrong. Germline lookup yields CDR1 SGHDN and CDR2 FVKESK. This CDR3 contains 13 residues.

V usage is TRBV25-1 and J usage is TRBJ1-6; possible D gene TRBD1, 5 bases. CDR1 is MGHDK and CDR2 is SYGVNS in the germline V gene. Trimming cost V 7 bases and J 7 bases, with 8 bases left between them. The CDR3 is 12 residues long. The CDR3 coding sequence is TGTGCCAGCAAGGGGAACAATTCACCCCTCCACTTT. Translated: CASKGNNSPLHF.

The chain employs TRBV28 and TRBJ2-2; a weak D match, TRBD2 (6 bases). CDR1 and CDR2 (germline): MDHEN, SYDVKM. V dropped 7 bases and J dropped 4 bases, with 13 bases sitting between them. CDR3 length equals 14 residues. The chain's CDR3 is CASTPMGGTGELFF. The CDR3 DNA is TGTGCCAGCACCCCCATGGGGGGCACCGGGGAGCTGTTTTTT. Combining the CDR3 with reference TRBV28 and TRBJ2-2 gives the whole variable domain DVKVTQSSRYLVKRTGEKVFLECVQDMDHENMFWYRQDPGLGLRLIYFSYDVKMKEKGDIPEGYSVSREKKERFSLILESASTNQTSMYLCASTPMGGTGELFFGEGSRLTVL.

The V and J genes are TRBV9 and TRBJ1-4; D unresolved. This CDR3 spans 16 amino acids. V lost 0 bases, J lost 2 bases, and 11 bases lay in between. CDR1 is SGDLS, CDR2 YYNGEE, per germline. This chain's CDR3 is CASSVGRASTNEKLFF. For the CDR3, the DNA is TGTGCCAGCAGCGTAGGTAGGGCGTCTACTAATGAAAAACTGTTTTTT.

The rearrangement links TRBV11-2 to TRBJ2-3, with 8 bases that match TRBD2. With 3 bases clipped from V and 1 base from J, the junction kept 6 bases outside the gene matches. The CDR3 is 16 amino acids. Per the germline V gene, CDR1 is SGHAT and CDR2 is FQNNGV. The CDR3 sequence: CASSFWASGRTDTQYF. The CDR3 bases are TGTGCCAGCAGCTTTTGGGCTAGCGGGCGCACAGATACGCAGTATTTT.

This clone was counted only a few times. V is TRBV2 and J is TRBJ2-7; TRBD2 is a possible D gene (6 bases). This CDR3 contains 13 residues. V was shortened by 4 bases and J by 4 bases, with 11 bases between the two germline ends. Germline CDR1 and CDR2: SNHLY and FYNNEI. CDR3 sequence (DNA): TGTGCCAGCAGTGTAGCGGACCTATACGAGCAGTACTTC. Translation: CASSVADLYEQYF.

The chain recombines TRBV7-9 with TRBJ2-5; no definite D call. V was clipped by 1 base and J by 5 bases, with 8 bases between them. Looked up from germline, CDR1 is SEHNR and CDR2 is FQNEAQ (reference sequence). This CDR3 has 13 amino acids. CDR3 sequence: CASSLGAAETQYF. The DNA for the CDR3 is TGTGCCAGCAGCTTAGGGGCGGCGGAGACCCAGTACTTC.

The chain recombines TRBV7-2 with TRBJ2-1; the match to TRBD2 covers 9 bases. Germline CDR1 and CDR2: SGHTA and FQGNSA. The length of the CDR3 is 16 residues. V dropped 2 bases and J dropped 4; count of bases not matched to a gene: 6. The CDR3 protein is CASSLRREGQYNEQFF. In DNA form, the CDR3 reads TGTGCCAGCAGCTTAAGGCGGGAGGGCCAGTACAATGAGCAGTTCTTC.

For the CDR3, the DNA is TGCGCCAGCAGCACCCGAGGGGGAGGGGTTTACAATGAGCAGTTCTTC. Protein sequence: CASSTRGGGVYNEQFF. The J gene is TRBJ2-1, the V gene TRBV5-1, with D possibly TRBD2 on 7 matching bases. Trimming shortened V by 4 bases and J by 4 bases, and 18 bases separated the two germline ends. Germline assignment: CDR1 SGHRS and CDR2 YFSETQ. There are 16 residues in the CDR3.

The V gene is TRBV14, the J gene TRBJ2-4; 8 bases agree with TRBD2. V lost 3 bases and J lost 6; bases outside the gene matches: 4. The CDR3 loop spans 14 amino acids. The germline V gene encodes CDR1 SGHDN and CDR2 FVKESK. CDR3 sequence (DNA): TGTGCCAGCAGCCAGGGGACTAGTCTAAACATTCAGTACTTC. Protein: CASSQGTSLNIQYF. Combining the CDR3 with reference TRBV14 and TRBJ2-4 gives the whole variable domain EAGVTQFPSHSVIEKGQTVTLRCDPISGHDNLYWYRRVMGKEIKFLLHFVKESKQDESGMPNNRFLAERTGGTYSTLKVQPAELEDSGVYFCASSQGTSLNIQYFGAGTRLSVL.

CDR3 bases: TGTGCCAGCACCCTCGGGACTTCGACAGATACGCAGTATTTT. This translates into CASTLGTSTDTQYF. V usage is TRBV7-2 and J usage is TRBJ2-3; D might be TRBD2 (6 bases). Per the germline V gene, CDR1 is SGHTA and CDR2 is FQGNSA. V was pared by 7 bases and J by 3 bases, with 14 bases between. CDR3 length equals 14 residues.